The source of this TCR beta chain is a study of blood T cell repertoires in COVID-19. The overall study: Sites across the United States, Italy and Spain contributed samples from acute and convalescent COVID-19. Sample material is recorded as cDNA or gDNA derived from T cells, B-cell-depleted T cells, or PBMCs.

This CDR3 comprises 13 residues. Trimming stripped 8 bases from V and 4 bases from J, with 11 bases between. Germline V gene data show CDR1 as SGHAT and CDR2 as FQNNGV. The protocol was immunoSEQ multiplex PCR, while the TCRdb copy is restricted to in-frame clones and leaves out a portion. The data contain some 120,000 clones, about 86% of them singletons. This clonotype was obtained from a man aged 80 or over with active or convalescent COVID-19. This sequence joins TRBV11-2 and TRBJ2-2; D perhaps matches TRBD2 (7 bases). Sequencing input: peripheral blood. In DNA, the CDR3 is TGTGCCAGCCGGGGGGCTGGCACCGGGGAGCTGTTTTTT. It specifies CASRGAGTGELFF.